Sequencing of this T cell receptor beta chain was carried out in a study of blood T cell repertoires in COVID-19. Study in general: T cells, B-cell-depleted T cells, or PBMCs supplied cDNA or gDNA.

Repertoires were generated with immunoSEQ multiplex PCR, while TCRdb's copy carries only in-frame clones and drops some. This table has around 140,000 clones, around 84% appearing once. The V and J ends lost 3 bases and 0 bases respectively, with 3 bases between them. Germline V CDR1 and CDR2: KGHSH, LQKENI. The CDR3 contains 13 residues. Sequencing was done on a sample of peripheral blood. The V gene is TRBV18, the J gene TRBJ1-3, with D unclear. The clonotype originates from a man aged 25 to 40 with COVID-19, enrolled during active disease. The CDR3: CASSPYSGNTIYF. CDR3 nucleotide sequence: TGTGCCAGCTCACCCTACTCTGGAAACACCATATATTTT.